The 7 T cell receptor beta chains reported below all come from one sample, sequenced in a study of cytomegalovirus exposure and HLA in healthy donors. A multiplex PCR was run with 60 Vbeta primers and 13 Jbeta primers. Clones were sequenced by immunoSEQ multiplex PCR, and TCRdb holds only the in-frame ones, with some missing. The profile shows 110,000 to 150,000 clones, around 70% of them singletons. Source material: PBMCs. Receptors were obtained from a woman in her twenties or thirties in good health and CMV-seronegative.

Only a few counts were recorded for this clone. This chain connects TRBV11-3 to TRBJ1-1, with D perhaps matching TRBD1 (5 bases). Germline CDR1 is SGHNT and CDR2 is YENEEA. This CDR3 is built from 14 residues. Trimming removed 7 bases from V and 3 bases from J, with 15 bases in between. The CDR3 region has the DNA TGTGCCAGCAACCGGGGGGGGTCGGACACTGAAGCTTTCTTT. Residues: CASNRGGSDTEAFF. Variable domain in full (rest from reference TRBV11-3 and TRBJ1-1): EAGVVQSPRYKIIEKKQPVAFWCNPISGHNTLYWYLQNLGQGPELLIRYENEEAVDDSQLPKDRFSAERLKGVDSTLKIQPAELGDSAVYLCASNRGGSDTEAFFGQGTRLTVV.

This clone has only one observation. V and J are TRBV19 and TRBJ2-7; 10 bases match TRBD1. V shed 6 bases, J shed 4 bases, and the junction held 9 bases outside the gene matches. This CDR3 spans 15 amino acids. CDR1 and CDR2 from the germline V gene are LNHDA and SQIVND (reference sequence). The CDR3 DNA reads TGTGCCAGTAGCAGGGAGACAGGGGGCTTGTACGAGCAGTACTTC. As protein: CASSRETGGLYEQYF. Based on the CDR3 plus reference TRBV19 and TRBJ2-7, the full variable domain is DGGITQSPKYLFRKEGQNVTLSCEQNLNHDAMYWYRQDPGQGLRLIYYSQIVNDFQKGDIAEGYSVSREKKESFPLTVTSAQKNPTAFYLCASSRETGGLYEQYFGPGTRLTVT.

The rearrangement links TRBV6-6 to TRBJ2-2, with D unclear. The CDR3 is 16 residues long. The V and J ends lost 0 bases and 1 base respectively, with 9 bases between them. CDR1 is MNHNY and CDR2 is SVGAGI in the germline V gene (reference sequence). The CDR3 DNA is TGTGCCAGCAGTTACTCGCGTCGTCTGAACACCGGGGAGCTGTTTTTT. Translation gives CASSYSRRLNTGELFF.

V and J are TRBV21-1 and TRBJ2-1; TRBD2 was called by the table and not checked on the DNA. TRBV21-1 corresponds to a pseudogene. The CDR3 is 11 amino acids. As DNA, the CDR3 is TGTGCCGGTAGCGGGAGCAATGAGCAGTTCTTC. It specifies CAGSGSNEQFF.

CDR3 residues: CASSLIGGTPRRNTGELFF. In DNA form, the CDR3 reads TGTGCCAGCAGCTTAATAGGGGGAACCCCCAGGAGGAACACCGGGGAGCTGTTTTTT. The chain combines TRBV7-3 with TRBJ2-2; maybe TRBD1 (6 bases). Trimming removed 1 base from V and 1 base from J, with 19 bases in between. Germline CDR1 is SGHTA and CDR2 is FQGTGA. The CDR3 has 19 residues.

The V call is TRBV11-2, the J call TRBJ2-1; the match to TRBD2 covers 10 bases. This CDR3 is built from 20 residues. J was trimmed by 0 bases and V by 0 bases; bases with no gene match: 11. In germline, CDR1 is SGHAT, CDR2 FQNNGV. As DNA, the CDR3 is TGTGCCAGCAGCTTAGACCCAGCGGGAGGGGTGGGCTTCTCCTACAATGAGCAGTTCTTC. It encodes CASSLDPAGGVGFSYNEQFF. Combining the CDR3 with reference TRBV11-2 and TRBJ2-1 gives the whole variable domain EAGVAQSPRYKIIEKRQSVAFWCNPISGHATLYWYQQILGQGPKLLIQFQNNGVVDDSQLPKDRFSAERLKGVDSTLKIQPAKLEDSAVYLCASSLDPAGGVGFSYNEQFFGPGTRLTVL.

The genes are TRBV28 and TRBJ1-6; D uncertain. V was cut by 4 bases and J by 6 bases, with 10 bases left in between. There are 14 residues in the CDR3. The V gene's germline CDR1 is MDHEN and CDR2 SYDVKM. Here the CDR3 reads CASSSSGINSPLHF. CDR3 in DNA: TGTGCCAGCAGTTCATCGGGGATTAATTCACCCCTCCACTTT.